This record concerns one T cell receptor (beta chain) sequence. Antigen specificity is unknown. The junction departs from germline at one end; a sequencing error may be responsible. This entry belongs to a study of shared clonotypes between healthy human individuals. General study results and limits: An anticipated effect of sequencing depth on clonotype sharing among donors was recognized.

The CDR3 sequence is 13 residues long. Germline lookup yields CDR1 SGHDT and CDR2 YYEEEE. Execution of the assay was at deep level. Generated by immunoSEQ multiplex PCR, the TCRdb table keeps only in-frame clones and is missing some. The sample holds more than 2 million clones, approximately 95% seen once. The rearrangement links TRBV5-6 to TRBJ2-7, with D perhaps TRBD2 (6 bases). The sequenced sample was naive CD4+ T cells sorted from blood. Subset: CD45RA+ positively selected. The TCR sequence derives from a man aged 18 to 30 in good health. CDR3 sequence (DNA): TGTGCCAGCACCTTGGGGGGTGGGCCAGGACAGTACTTC. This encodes CASTLGGGPGQYF.